The clone carrying this T cell receptor beta chain was picked up a small number of times. Its antigen is as yet unknown. These data are taken from a study of early T cells in non-severe SARS-CoV-2 infection. The study's findings and limits: Matching against VDJdb likely underestimated virus-specific expansions, favoring anti-spike CD8.

Separate cDNA molecules each had unique molecular identifiers attached to them. Via MiXCR, TCRdb re-called the 5' RACE reads, giving one row per CDR3 protein. The sample records about 48,000 distinct CDR3 sequences, 6.2% being singletons. The germline CDR1 and CDR2 sequences are DFQATT and SNEGSKA (reference sequence). The CDR3 is 14 residues long. Trimming shortened V by 1 base and J by 8 bases, and 17 bases separated the two germline ends. This TCR derives from an adult who was a healthcare worker with PCR-confirmed SARS-CoV-2 infection or an uninfected control (not recorded which). The genes are TRBV20-1 and TRBJ1-2, with a possible D match to TRBD1 (5 bases). This material consisted of whole blood, taken at baseline. The CDR3 is CSARGPSGRGGYTF. The CDR3 region has the DNA TGCAGTGCTAGAGGTCCATCTGGTAGGGGCGGCTACACCTTC.